The sample holds many counts of the clone carrying this T cell receptor beta chain. Its antigen is as yet unknown. The sample originates from a study of neurological immune-mediated disorders. Points from the study as a whole: A possible signature appeared as one related-CDR3 cluster, in which phylogenetic grouping placed the repertoires of 18 of 34 multiple sclerosis patients. The study found no CDR3 amino acid sequences shared by expanded clones across subjects, suggesting private repertoires in all groups.

V trimming: 4 bases; J trimming: 4 bases; junction bases outside the gene matches: 15. CDR1 and CDR2 from the germline V gene are PRHDT and FYEKMQ (reference sequence). The CDR3 loop spans 18 amino acids. Each TCR transcript was tagged with a 10-nucleotide random UMI during 5'RACE. From 15-18 subjects, every sequencing run obtained over 160 million TCR-beta sequences. MiXCR was run by TCRdb on the 5' RACE reads, yielding one entry per CDR3 protein. This table holds about 71,000 distinct CDR3 sequences, 3.5% to 5% found once. This clonotype was obtained from a man under 40 with multiple sclerosis. The J gene is TRBJ2-3, the V gene TRBV13; TRBD1 matches at 9 bases. The sequencing input was PBMCs. For the CDR3, the DNA is TGTGCCAGCAGCTCCCAGTCCTGGGGACAGGGTATCGCAGATACGCAGTATTTT. Translated: CASSSQSWGQGIADTQYF.